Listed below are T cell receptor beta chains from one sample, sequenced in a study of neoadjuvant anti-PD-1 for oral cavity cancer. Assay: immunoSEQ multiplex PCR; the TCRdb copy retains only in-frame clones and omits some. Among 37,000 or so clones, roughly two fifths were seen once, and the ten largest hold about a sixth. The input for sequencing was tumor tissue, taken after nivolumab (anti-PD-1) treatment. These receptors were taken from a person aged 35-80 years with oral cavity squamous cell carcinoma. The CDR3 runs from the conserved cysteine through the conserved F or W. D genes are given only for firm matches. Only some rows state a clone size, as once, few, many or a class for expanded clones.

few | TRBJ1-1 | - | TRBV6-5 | TGTGCCAGCAGTAAGCCCTCGGGGTGGAACACTGAAGCTTTCTTT | CASSKPSGWNTEAFF
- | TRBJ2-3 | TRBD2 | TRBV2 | TGTGCCAGCAGCGGACTAGCGGACCCAGATACGCAGTATTTT | CASSGLADPDTQYF
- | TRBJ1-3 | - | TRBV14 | TGTGCCAGCAGCCAAGAGGACAGTTCGAGAAACACCATATATTTT | CASSQEDSSRNTIYF
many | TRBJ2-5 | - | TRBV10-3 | TGTGCCATCAAGGATGAGGGTAGAGGAGAGACCCAGTACTTC | CAIKDEGRGETQYF
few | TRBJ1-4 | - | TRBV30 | TGTGCCAGTCGGGTGCAGGCTAATGAAAAACTGTTTTTT | CASRVQANEKLFF
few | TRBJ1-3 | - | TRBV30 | TGTGCCTGGAAATACAGGAGCCCTGGAAACACCATATATTTT | CAWKYRSPGNTIYF
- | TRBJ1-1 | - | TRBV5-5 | TGTGCCAGCAGCTTGATACCTTCGGGCACTGAAGCTTTCTTT | CASSLIPSGTEAFF
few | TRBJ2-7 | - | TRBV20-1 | TGCAGTGCTAGTTCAGGGACACCATTTTACTTC | CSASSGTPFYF
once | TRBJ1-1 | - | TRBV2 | TGTGCCAGCACCACGGGCACGAACACTGAAGCTTTCTTT | CASTTGTNTEAFF
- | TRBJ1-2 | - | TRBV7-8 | TGTGCCAGCAGCTCGCAGGGGCCGGATGGCTACACCTTC | CASSSQGPDGYTF
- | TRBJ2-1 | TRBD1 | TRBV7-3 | TGTGCCAGCAGCTTAGGAGCGGGACAGGGGTTGAATGAGCAGTTCTTC | CASSLGAGQGLNEQFF
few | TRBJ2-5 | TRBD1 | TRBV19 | TGTGCCAGTAGTAGACAGGGGCGACAAGAGACCCAGTACTTC | CASSRQGRQETQYF
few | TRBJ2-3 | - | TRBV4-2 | TGTGCCAGCAGCTTAGGACGGACTAGCACAGATACGCAGTATTTT | CASSLGRTSTDTQYF
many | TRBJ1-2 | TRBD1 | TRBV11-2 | TGTGCCAGCAGCCCCTGGACAGGGGATTACTATGGCTACACCTTC | CASSPWTGDYYGYTF
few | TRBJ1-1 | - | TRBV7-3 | TGTGCCAGCAGCTTATATTCGGGCGGTTTGAACACTGAAGCTTTCTTT | CASSLYSGGLNTEAFF
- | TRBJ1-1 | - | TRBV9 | TGTGCCAGCAGCGCGAAGGACAGCCTACTGGGGGCTTTCTTT | CASSAKDSLLGAFF
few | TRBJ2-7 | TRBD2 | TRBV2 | TGTGCCAGCAGCACCCCTACTAGCGGGGGGGCTACCAGTCGCGACGAGCAGTACTTC | CASSTPTSGGATSRDEQYF
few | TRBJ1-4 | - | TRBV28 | TGTGCCAGCAGTTTTCGAGGAGGGACCTTTAATGAAAAACTGTTTTTT | CASSFRGGTFNEKLFF
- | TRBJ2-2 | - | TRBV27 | TGTGCCAGCAGTTTCCCGGCCGGGGAGCTGTTTTTT | CASSFPAGELFF
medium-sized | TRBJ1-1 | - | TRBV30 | TGTGCCTGGAGGACCTCAGGGATTTACACTGAAGCTTTCTTT | CAWRTSGIYTEAFF
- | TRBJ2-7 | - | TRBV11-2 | TGTGCCAGCAGCTTAGGACAGGAGCCATACTACGAGCAGTACTTC | CASSLGQEPYYEQYF
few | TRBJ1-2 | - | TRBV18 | TGTGCCAGCTCACCAGGGGGCTCGAACTATGGCTACACCTTC | CASSPGGSNYGYTF
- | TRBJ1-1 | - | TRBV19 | TGTGCCAGCTCTGCCCTCGGGGGAGTTGAAGCTTTCTTT | CASSALGGVEAFF
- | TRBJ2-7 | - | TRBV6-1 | TGTGCCAGCAGTCTTTTGTACTCCCTCTCAAACGGGCAGTACTTC | CASSLLYSLSNGQYF
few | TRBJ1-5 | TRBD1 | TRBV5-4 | TGTGCCAGCAGCTCCGGACAGGCTAATCAGCCCCAGCATTTT | CASSSGQANQPQHF
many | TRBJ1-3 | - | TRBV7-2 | TGTGCCAGCAGCTTAGATGGGCCCTTGCTGGGAAACACCATATATTTT | CASSLDGPLLGNTIYF
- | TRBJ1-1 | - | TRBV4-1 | TGCGCCAGCAGCCGGGTGGGCACTGAAGCTTTCTTT | CASSRVGTEAFF
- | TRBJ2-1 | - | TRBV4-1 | TGCGCCAGCAGCCAAGATAGCCATGAGCAGTTCTTC | CASSQDSHEQFF
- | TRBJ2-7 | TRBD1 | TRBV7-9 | TGTGCCAGCATCGGACCCAAGACAGGGAAGTACGAGCAGTACTTC | CASIGPKTGKYEQYF
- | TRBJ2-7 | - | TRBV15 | TGTGCCACCAGCAGAGATCTGGGCGGGGTCTACTACGAGCAGTACTTC | CATSRDLGGVYYEQYF
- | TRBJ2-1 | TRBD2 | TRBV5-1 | TGCGCCAGCAGCTTGGTCGTTAGCGGGAGTGTGGATGAGCAGTTCTTC | CASSLVVSGSVDEQFF
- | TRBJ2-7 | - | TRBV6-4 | TGTGCCAGCAGGAACCCTAGGGGCGGTTACGAGCAGTACTTC | CASRNPRGGYEQYF
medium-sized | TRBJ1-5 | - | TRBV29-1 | TGCAGCGTGAGGGAGAATAGCAATCAGCCCCAGCATTTT | CSVRENSNQPQHF
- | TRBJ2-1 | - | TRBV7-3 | TGTGCCAGCAGCTCCGGTGGGGCGTTAGGGTCGGGGAATGAGCAGTTCTTC | CASSSGGALGSGNEQFF
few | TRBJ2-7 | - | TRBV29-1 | TGCAGCGCCTCCCCGGCAGCCTATTCCTACGAGCAGTACTTC | CSASPAAYSYEQYF
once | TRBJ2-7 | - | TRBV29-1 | TGCAGCGTTGAAGGACTGAAGTACGAGCAGTACTTC | CSVEGLKYEQYF
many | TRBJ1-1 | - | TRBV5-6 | TGTGCCAGCAGCTTGCCTGACTTGGCGAGTGAAGCTTTCTTT | CASSLPDLASEAFF
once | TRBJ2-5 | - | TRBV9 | TGTGCCAGCAGCGACTCTAGCGTCACAGAGACCCAGTACTTC | CASSDSSVTETQYF
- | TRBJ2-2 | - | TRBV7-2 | TGTGCCAGCAGCCGTATAAACACCGGGGAGCTGTTTTTT | CASSRINTGELFF
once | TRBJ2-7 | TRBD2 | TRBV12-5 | TGTGCTAGTGGTTTGGTACCTTGGGACCGCGGGGGTGAGCAGTACTTC | CASGLVPWDRGGEQYF
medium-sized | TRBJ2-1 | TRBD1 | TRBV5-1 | TGCGCCAGCAGCATAGACAGGGGTGAGCAGTTCTTC | CASSIDRGEQFF
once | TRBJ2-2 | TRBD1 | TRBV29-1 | TGCAGCGGCAAATACGGGACAGGGAACACCGGGGAGCTGTTTTTT | CSGKYGTGNTGELFF
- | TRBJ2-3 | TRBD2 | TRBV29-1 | TGCAGCGTTGGGGGACTAGCTATCACATATACGCAGTATTTT | CSVGGLAITYTQYF
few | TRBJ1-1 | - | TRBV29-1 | TGCAGCGTTGAGGAATCCAATATGAACACTGAAGCTTTCTTT | CSVEESNMNTEAFF
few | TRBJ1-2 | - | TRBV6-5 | TGTGCCAGCAGAAGACCGGGCGTCACTAACTATGGCTACACCTTC | CASRRPGVTNYGYTF
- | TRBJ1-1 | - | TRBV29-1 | TGCAGCGTCGGCGGTGAGGTTGAAGCTTTCTTT | CSVGGEVEAFF
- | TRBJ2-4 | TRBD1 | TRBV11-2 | TGTGCCAGCAGCCTCGGACAGGGGAACATTCAGTACTTC | CASSLGQGNIQYF
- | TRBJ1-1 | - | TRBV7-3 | TGTGCCAGCAAGGAAGGGGCTAACACTGAAGCTTTCTTT | CASKEGANTEAFF
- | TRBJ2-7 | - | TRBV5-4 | TGTGCCAGCAGCTTGCCCGGGAAAGCACACGAGCAGTACTTC | CASSLPGKAHEQYF
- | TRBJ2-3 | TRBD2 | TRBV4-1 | TGCGCCAGCAGCCGACTAGCGGGTATTAGCACAGATACGCAGTATTTT | CASSRLAGISTDTQYF
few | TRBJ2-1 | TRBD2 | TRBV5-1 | TGCGCCAGCACGGGGGGGCTTGGTGAGCAGTTCTTC | CASTGGLGEQFF
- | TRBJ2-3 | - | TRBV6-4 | TGTGCCAGCAGTGAAAGCGGGACAAGTGCAGATACGCAGTATTTT | CASSESGTSADTQYF
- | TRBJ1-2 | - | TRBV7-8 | TGTGCCAGCACTGGGCCTGCTAACTATGGCTACACCTTC | CASTGPANYGYTF
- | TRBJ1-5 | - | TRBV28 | TGTGCCAGCAGGCCCCACAGAGATAGCAATCAGCCCCAGCATTTT | CASRPHRDSNQPQHF
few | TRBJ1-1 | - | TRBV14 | TGTGCCAGCAGCCACCCCCCGACACCGAACACTGAAGCTTTCTTT | CASSHPPTPNTEAFF
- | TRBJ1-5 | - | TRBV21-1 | TGTGCCAGCAGCTTAGCGAGGGACAGGGTGAATTGCAATCAGCCCCAGCATTTT | CASSLARDRVNCNQPQHF
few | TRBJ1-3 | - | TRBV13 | TGTGCCAGCAGCTGGCCCAGCGCCTCTGGAAACACCATATATTTT | CASSWPSASGNTIYF
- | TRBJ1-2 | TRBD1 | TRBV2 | TGTGCCAGCAGTGAAAAGGGACAGGGGATGTCGATTGCTGGCTACACCTTC | CASSEKGQGMSIAGYTF
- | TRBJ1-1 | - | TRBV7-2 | TGTGCCAGCAGCTCAACGCCCTCGGTCTCAGGAGCTTTCTTT | CASSSTPSVSGAFF
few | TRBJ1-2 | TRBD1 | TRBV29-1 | TGCAGCGTTGTACGGGACAGGGGCAATGGCTACACCTTC | CSVVRDRGNGYTF